This T cell receptor beta chain was recovered during a study of T cell changes during pregnancy in multiple sclerosis. V lost 0 bases and J lost 3; bases outside the gene matches: 3. The germline V gene encodes CDR1 SGDLS and CDR2 YYNGEE. CDR3 size: 16 residues. Only in-frame clones appear in the TCRdb table, and some are missing; sequencing was by immunoSEQ multiplex PCR. The sample contains under 110,000 clones, 75% to 95% of which appear only once. Here the sequenced sample was peripheral blood, taken in the second trimester of pregnancy. The chain has TRBV9 and TRBJ2-3, with 11 positions matching TRBD2. The sequence came from a female donor with multiple sclerosis, enrolled in a pregnancy study. The CDR3 DNA reads as TGTGCCAGCAGCGTAGCGGCTAGCGGGAGGACAGATACGCAGTATTTT. Translating it yields CASSVAASGRTDTQYF.